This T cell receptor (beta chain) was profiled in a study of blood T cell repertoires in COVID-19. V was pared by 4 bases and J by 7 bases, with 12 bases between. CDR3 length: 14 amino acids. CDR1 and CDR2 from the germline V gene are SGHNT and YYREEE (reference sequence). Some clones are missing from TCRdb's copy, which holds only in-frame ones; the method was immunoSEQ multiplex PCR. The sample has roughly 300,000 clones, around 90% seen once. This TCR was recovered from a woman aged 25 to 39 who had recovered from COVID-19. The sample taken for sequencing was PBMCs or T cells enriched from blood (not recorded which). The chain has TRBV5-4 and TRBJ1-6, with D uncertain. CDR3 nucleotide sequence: TGTGCCAGCAGCCCCGGGGTTGAGAATTCACCCCTCCACTTT. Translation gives CASSPGVENSPLHF.